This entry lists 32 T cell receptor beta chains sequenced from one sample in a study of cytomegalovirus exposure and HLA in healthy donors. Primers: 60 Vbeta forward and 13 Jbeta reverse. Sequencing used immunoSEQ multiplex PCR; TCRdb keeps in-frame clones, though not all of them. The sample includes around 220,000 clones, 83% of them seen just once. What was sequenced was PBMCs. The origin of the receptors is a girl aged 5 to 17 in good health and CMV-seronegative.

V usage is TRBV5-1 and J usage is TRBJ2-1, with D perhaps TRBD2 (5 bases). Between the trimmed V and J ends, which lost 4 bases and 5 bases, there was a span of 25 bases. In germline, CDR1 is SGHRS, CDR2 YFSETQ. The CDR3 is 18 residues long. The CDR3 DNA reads TGCGCCAGCAGCAGTGTTCGAGTATGGGAGATAAGGAACAATGAGCAGTTCTTC. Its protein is CASSSVRVWEIRNNEQFF. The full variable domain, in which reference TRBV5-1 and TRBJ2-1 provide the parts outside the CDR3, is KAGVTQTPRYLIKTRGQQVTLSCSPISGHRSVSWYQQTPGQGLQFLFEYFSETQRNKGNFPGRFSGRQFSNSRSEMNVSTLELGDSALYLCASSSVRVWEIRNNEQFFGPGTRLTVL.

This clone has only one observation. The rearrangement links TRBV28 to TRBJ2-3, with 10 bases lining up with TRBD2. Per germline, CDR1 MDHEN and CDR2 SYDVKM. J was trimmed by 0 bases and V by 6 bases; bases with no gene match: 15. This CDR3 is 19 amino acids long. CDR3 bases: TGTGCCAGCAGCCTCGTTGGGCTAGCGGGAGTGATCAGCACAGATACGCAGTATTTT. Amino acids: CASSLVGLAGVISTDTQYF.

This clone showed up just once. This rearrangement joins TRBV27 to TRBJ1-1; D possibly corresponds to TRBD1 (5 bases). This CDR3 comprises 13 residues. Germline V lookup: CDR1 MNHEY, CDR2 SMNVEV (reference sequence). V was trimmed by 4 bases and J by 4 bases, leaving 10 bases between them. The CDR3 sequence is CASSWGDPTEAFF. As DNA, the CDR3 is TGTGCCAGCAGTTGGGGGGATCCCACTGAAGCTTTCTTT.

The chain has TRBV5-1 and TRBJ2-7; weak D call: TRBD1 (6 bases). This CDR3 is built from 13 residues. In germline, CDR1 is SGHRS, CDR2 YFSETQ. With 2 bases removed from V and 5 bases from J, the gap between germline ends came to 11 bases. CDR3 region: CASSFTGRDEQYF. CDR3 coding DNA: TGCGCCAGCAGCTTCACAGGGCGGGACGAGCAGTACTTC.

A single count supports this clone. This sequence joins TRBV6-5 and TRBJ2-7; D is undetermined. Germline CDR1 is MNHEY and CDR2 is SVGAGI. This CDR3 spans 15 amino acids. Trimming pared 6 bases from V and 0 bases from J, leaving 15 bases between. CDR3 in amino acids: CASSPGLLSSYEQYF. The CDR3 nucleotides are TGTGCCAGCAGCCCAGGCCTCCTCAGCTCCTACGAGCAGTACTTC.

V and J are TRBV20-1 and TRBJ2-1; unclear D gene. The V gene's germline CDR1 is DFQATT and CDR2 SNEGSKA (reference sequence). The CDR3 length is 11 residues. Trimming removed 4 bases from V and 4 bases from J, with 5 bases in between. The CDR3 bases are TGCAGTGCTATCGGTTACAATGAGCAGTTCTTC. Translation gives CSAIGYNEQFF.

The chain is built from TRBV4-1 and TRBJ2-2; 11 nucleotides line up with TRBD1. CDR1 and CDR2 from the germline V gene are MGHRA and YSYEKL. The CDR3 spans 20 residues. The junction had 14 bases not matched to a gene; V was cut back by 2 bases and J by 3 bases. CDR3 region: CASSQPSLRDRGSDTGELFF. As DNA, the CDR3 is TGCGCCAGCAGCCAACCGTCCCTCCGGGACAGGGGGTCTGACACCGGGGAGCTGTTTTTT.

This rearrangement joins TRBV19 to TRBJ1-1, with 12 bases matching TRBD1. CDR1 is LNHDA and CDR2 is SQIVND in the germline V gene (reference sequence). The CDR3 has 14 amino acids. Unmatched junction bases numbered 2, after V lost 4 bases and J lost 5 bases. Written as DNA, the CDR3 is TGTGCCAGTAGTAGGGGACAGGGGGCGACTGAAGCTTTCTTT. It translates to CASSRGQGATEAFF.

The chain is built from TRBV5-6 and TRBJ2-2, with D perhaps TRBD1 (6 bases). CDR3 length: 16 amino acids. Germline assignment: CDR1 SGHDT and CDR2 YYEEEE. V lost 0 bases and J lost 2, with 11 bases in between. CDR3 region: CASSLGGTRNTGELFF. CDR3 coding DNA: TGTGCCAGCAGCTTGGGAGGGACAAGAAACACCGGGGAGCTGTTTTTT.

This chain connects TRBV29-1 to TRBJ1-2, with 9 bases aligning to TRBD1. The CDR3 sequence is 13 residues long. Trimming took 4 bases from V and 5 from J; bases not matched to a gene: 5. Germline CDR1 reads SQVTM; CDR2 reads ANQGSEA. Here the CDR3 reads CSVVTGGRYGYTF. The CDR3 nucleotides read TGCAGCGTTGTAACAGGGGGCAGATATGGCTACACCTTC.

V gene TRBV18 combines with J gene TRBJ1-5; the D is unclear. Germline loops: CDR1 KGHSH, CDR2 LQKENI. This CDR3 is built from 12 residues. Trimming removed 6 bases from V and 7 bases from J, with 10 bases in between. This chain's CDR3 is CASSSERQPQHF. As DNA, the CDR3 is TGTGCCAGCTCCTCAGAGCGACAGCCCCAGCATTTT.

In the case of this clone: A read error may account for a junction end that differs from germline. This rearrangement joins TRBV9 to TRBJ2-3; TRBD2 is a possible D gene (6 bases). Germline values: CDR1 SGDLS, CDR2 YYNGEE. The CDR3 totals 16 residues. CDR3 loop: CASTVGGLVSTDTQYF. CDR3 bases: TGTGCCAGCACCGTAGGAGGGCTAGTGAGCACAGATACGCAGTATTTT.

DNA for the CDR3: TGTGCCAGCACGAGCGGGGGTGATACGCAGTATTTT. It specifies CASTSGGDTQYF. The chain is built from TRBV6-5 and TRBJ2-3, with 8 positions matching TRBD2. Losses at the gene ends were 7 bases for V and 6 bases for J; bases not matched to a gene: 3. Germline V gene lookup returns CDR1 MNHEY and CDR2 SVGAGI. The CDR3 extends over 12 amino acids.

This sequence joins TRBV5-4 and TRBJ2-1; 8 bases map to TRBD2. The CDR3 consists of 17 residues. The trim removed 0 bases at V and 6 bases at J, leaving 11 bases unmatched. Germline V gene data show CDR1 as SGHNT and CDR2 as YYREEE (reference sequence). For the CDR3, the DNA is TGTGCCAGCAGCTTGGTGGCGGGAGGCTCAATGGGCAATGAGCAGTTCTTC. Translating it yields CASSLVAGGSMGNEQFF.

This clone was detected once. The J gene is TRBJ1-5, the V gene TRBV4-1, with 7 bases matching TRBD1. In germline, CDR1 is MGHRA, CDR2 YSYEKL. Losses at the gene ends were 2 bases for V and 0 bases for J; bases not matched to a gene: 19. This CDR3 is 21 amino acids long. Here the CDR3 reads CASSQYSPQRDSYYSNQPQHF. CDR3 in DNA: TGCGCCAGCAGCCAATATTCTCCCCAAAGGGACAGCTATTATAGCAATCAGCCCCAGCATTTT.

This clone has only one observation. The DNA for the CDR3 is TGTGCCAGCAGCCTCGCGGGGCACAATGAGCAGTTCTTC. Protein sequence: CASSLAGHNEQFF. The chain employs TRBV7-7 and TRBJ2-1; tentatively, D is TRBD2 (6 bases). The germline gives CDR1 SSHAT, CDR2 FNYEAQ (reference sequence). The CDR3 loop spans 13 amino acids. Trimming stripped 5 bases from V and 5 bases from J, with 10 bases between.

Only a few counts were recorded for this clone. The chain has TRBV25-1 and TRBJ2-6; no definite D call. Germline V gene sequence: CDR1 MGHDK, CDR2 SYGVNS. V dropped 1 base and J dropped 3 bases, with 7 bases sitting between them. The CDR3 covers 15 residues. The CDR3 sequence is CASSESSGGANVLTF. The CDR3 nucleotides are TGTGCCAGCAGTGAATCCAGTGGTGGGGCCAACGTCCTGACTTTC.

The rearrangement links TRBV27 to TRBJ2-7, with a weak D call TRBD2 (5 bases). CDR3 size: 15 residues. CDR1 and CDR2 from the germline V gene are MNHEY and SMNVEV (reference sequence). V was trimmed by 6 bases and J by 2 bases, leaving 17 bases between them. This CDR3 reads CASSPHPEGTYEQYF. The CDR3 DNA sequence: TGTGCCAGCAGCCCCCACCCAGAGGGTACCTACGAGCAGTACTTC.

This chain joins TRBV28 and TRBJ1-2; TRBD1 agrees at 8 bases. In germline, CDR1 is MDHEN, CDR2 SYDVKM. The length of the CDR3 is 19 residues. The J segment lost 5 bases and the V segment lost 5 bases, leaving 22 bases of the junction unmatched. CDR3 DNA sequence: TGTGCCAGCAGTCCATGGGGGACAGGAAGCCTCTATGATCTATATGGCTACACCTTC. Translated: CASSPWGTGSLYDLYGYTF.

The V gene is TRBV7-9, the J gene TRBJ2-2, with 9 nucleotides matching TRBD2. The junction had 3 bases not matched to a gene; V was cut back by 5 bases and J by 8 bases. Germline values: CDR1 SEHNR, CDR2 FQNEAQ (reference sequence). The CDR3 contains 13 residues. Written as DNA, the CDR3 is TGTGCCAGCAGCCTTAGCGGGGGAGGGGAGCTGTTTTTT. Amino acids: CASSLSGGGELFF.

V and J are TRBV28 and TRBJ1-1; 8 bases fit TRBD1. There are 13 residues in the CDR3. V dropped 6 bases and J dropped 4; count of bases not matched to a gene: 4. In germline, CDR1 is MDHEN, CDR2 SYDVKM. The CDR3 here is CASRQTGGTEAFF. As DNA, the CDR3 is TGTGCCAGCAGACAAACAGGGGGCACTGAAGCTTTCTTT.

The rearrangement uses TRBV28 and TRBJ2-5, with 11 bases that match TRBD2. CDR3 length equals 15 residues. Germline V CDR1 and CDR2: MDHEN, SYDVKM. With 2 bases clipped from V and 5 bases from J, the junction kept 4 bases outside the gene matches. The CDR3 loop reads CASSLATSGVETQYF. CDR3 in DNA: TGTGCCAGCAGTTTAGCGACTAGCGGGGTGGAGACCCAGTACTTC. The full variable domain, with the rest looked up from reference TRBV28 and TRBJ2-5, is DVKVTQSSRYLVKRTGEKVFLECVQDMDHENMFWYRQDPGLGLRLIYFSYDVKMKEKGDIPEGYSVSREKKERFSLILESASTNQTSMYLCASSLATSGVETQYFGPGTRLLVL.

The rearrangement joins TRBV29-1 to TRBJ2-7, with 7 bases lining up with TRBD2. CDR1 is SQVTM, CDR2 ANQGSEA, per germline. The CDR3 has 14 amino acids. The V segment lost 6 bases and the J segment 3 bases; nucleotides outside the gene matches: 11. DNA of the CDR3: TGCAGCGTACTCCAAGCGGGACGGCACTACGAGCAGTACTTC. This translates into CSVLQAGRHYEQYF.

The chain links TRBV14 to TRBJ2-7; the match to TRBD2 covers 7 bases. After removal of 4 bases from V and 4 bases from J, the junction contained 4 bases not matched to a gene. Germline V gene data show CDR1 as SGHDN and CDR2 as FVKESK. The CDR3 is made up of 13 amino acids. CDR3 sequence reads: CASSLRLAYEQYF. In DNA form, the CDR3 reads TGTGCCAGCAGCCTACGACTAGCTTACGAGCAGTACTTC.

The CDR3 protein is CASSLGTGFYGYTF. Written as DNA, the CDR3 is TGTGCCAGCAGCTTGGGGACTGGCTTCTATGGCTACACCTTC. The rearrangement links TRBV7-9 to TRBJ1-2; D perhaps matches TRBD1 (5 bases). V was pared by 3 bases and J by 4 bases, with 12 bases between. The CDR3 extends over 14 amino acids. CDR1 and CDR2 (germline): SEHNR, FQNEAQ (reference sequence).

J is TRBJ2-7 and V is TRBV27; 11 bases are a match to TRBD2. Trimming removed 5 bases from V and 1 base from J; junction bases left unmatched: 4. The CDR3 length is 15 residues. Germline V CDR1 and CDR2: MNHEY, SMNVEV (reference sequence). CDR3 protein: CASSPGTSGSYEQYF. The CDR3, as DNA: TGTGCCAGCAGTCCCGGGACTAGCGGTTCCTACGAGCAGTACTTC.

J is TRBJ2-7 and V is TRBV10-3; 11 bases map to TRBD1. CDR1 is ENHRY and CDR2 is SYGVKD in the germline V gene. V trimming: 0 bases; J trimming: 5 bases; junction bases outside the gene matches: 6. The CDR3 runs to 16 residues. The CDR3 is CAISESKDRGHDEQYF. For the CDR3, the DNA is TGTGCCATCAGTGAGTCGAAGGACAGGGGGCATGACGAGCAGTACTTC.

The CDR3 reads CASSLVTEAFF. CDR3 coding DNA: TGTGCCAGCAGCTTAGTGACAGAGGCGTTCTTC. The chain employs TRBV7-9 and TRBJ2-1; perhaps TRBD1 as D (5 bases). CDR3 length: 11 residues. V lost 1 base and J 15 bases, leaving 10 bases between the germline ends. Germline loops: CDR1 SEHNR, CDR2 FQNEAQ (reference sequence).

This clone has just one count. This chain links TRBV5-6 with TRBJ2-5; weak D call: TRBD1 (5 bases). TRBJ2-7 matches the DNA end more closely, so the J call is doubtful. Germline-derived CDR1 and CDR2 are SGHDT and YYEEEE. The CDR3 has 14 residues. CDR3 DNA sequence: TGTGCCAGCAGTCGGACACAACCCTACGTCGAGCAGTACTTC. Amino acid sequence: CASSRTQPYVEQYF.

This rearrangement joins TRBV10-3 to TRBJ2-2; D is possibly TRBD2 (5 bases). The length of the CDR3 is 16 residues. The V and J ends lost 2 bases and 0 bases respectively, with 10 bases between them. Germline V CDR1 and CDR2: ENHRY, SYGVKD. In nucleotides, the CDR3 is TGTGCCATCAGTGAGCGGGGAGCAACGAACACCGGGGAGCTGTTTTTT. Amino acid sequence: CAISERGATNTGELFF.

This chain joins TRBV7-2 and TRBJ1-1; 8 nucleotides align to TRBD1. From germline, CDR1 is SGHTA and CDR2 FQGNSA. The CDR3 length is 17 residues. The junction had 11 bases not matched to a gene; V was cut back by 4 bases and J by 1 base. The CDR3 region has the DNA TGTGCCAGCAGCTCCCAGGGACAGGTCGTTAAGAACACTGAAGCTTTCTTT. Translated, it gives CASSSQGQVVKNTEAFF. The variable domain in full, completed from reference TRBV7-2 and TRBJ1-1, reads GAGVSQSPSNKVTEKGKDVELRCDPISGHTALYWYRQSLGQGLEFLIYFQGNSAPDKSGLPSDRFSAERTGGSVSTLTIQRTQQEDSAVYLCASSSQGQVVKNTEAFFGQGTRLTVV.

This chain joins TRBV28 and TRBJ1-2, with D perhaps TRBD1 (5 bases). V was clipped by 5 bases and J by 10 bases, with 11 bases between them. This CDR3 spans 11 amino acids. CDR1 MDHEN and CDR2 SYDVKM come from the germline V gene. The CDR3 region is CASSAEGAYTF. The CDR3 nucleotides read TGTGCCAGCAGTGCCGAAGGGGCCTACACCTTC.